This entry concerns a single T cell receptor beta chain. The germline V gene has CDR1 LNHDA and CDR2 SQIVND (reference sequence). V was pared by 10 bases and J by 5 bases, with 20 bases between. The CDR3 has 14 amino acids. This entry belongs to a study of control samples from healthy donors and cancer patients. Assay used: immunoSEQ multiplex PCR; TCRdb lists only in-frame clones, some missing. The sample consists of about 58,000 clones, around 87% of them appearing once. The TCR originated in a woman aged 55-70 years with lung cancer. V and J are TRBV19 and TRBJ1-1; perhaps TRBD1 as D (6 bases). Sequencing input: PBMCs. In DNA, the CDR3 is TGTGCCACTGGGGCCAGGGGTGGATGGACTGAAGCTTTCTTT. Amino acids: CATGARGGWTEAFF.